This T cell receptor beta chain is drawn from a study of cytomegalovirus exposure and HLA in healthy donors. The study, taken as a whole, reports: Usually a TCR sequence was rare, but some public TCRs were found in many donors.

The PCR employed 60 Vbeta primers together with 13 Jbeta primers. TCRdb's table, derived via immunoSEQ multiplex PCR, lists solely in-frame clones and lacks some. Its table records about 130,000 clones. Points on this clone: Its antigen is unidentified. This CDR3 is also generated by other DNA sequences in the sample.

The receptor was isolated from a woman aged 55-69 years in good health and CMV-seronegative. Sequencing input: PBMCs.

The CDR3 protein is CASSAGTGGYEQYF. The CDR3 DNA sequence: TGTGCCAGTAGCGCCGGGACAGGGGGCTACGAGCAGTACTTC. The rearrangement joins TRBV19 to TRBJ2-7; 11 bases agree with TRBD1. Trimming cost V 6 bases and J 3 bases; bases outside gene matches: 4. The germline V gene has CDR1 LNHDA and CDR2 SQIVND (reference sequence). The CDR3 extends over 14 amino acids.